This TCR beta chain was identified during a study of long-term antiretroviral therapy in people with HIV. Germline V gives CDR1 MGHRA, CDR2 YSYEKL. J gave up 0 bases and V 0 bases, and 5 bases lay outside the gene matches. The CDR3 is 17 residues long. Worth noting for this clone: Antigen unknown.

General study findings and limits: Compared with controls, HIV repertoires showed narrower CDR3 length ranges. Unavailable data included ART adherence, viral resistance and therapy changes (switches in treatment). The repertoire was dominated at all time points by clones expanded before ART. An increase in diversity followed ART, yet levels stayed below transplant donor controls.

At survey level, the immunoSEQ assay was run in its v3.0 version. Data came from immunoSEQ multiplex PCR; TCRdb stores just in-frame clones and leaves some out. The table records around 21,000 clones, 88% of them present only once. This chain links TRBV4-1 with TRBJ2-3; 8 nucleotides agree with TRBD2. The TCR comes from a man in his fifties or sixties with HIV. The sample here was unsorted PBMCs, taken 2.3 years after starting antiretroviral therapy. CDR3: CASSQDSPSGSTDTQYF. The CDR3 DNA follows: TGCGCCAGCAGCCAAGATTCGCCTAGCGGGAGCACAGATACGCAGTATTTT.